These T cell receptor beta chains were read from a single sample in a study of cytomegalovirus exposure and HLA in healthy donors. The protocol was immunoSEQ multiplex PCR, while the TCRdb copy is restricted to in-frame clones and leaves out a portion. The repertoire has some 34,000 clones, 65% to 75% of them found once; the top ten carry about 9.4%. The sample was PBMCs. All receptors derive from a man in his forties in good health and CMV-seropositive. The CDR3 runs from the conserved cysteine through the conserved F or W. D genes are given only for firm matches. Clone size appears in some rows only: once, few, many, or a class for an expanded clone.

clone size	V gene	J gene	D gene	CDR3 DNA	CDR3 protein
NA	TRBV20-1	TRBJ2-1	TRBD1	TGCAGTTCTCGGGACAGGGGTTGGCAGTTCTTC	CSSRDRGWQFF
NA	TRBV7-6	TRBJ2-1	NA	TGTGCCAGCAGCTTTCTTAGCGGCCCTGTCGAGGCGGGCAATGAGCAGTTCTTC	CASSFLSGPVEAGNEQFF
NA	TRBV12-5	TRBJ1-1	TRBD1	TGTGCTAGTGGTTCAGGGGGTATGAACACTGAAGCTTTCTTT	CASGSGGMNTEAFF
once	TRBV30	TRBJ2-1	NA	TGTGCCTGGGGGGGGGCCTCCTACAATGAGCAGTTCTTC	CAWGGASYNEQFF
NA	TRBV6-5	TRBJ2-2	NA	TGTGCCAGCAGTTACCGAGACTACACCGGGGAGCTGTTTTTT	CASSYRDYTGELFF
NA	TRBV5-5	TRBJ2-1	TRBD1	TGTGCCAGCAGCTTAATTGCAGGGGGATCGTTAGGTGAGCAGTTCTTC	CASSLIAGGSLGEQFF
NA	TRBV27	TRBJ2-5	NA	TGTGCCAGCAGCAGTTCCGCGGGGGCTGGCGGAGAACAAGAGACCCAGTACTTC	CASSSSAGAGGEQETQYF
NA	TRBV4-2	TRBJ1-2	NA	TGTGCCAGCAGCCATATATCCGGGGAAGGTGATGGCTACACCTTC	CASSHISGEGDGYTF
NA	TRBV19	TRBJ2-5	TRBD2	TGTGCCAGTAGTATCGGGGGGGCTCAAGAGATGACCCAGTACTTC	CASSIGGAQEMTQYF
once	TRBV25-1	TRBJ1-6	TRBD1	TGTGCCAGCAGTTTCTTGTCGGGACAGGGGATGTCACCCCTCCACTTT	CASSFLSGQGMSPLHF
NA	TRBV11-3	TRBJ1-4	NA	TGTGCCAGCAGCTTTCGGACAGCTAATGAAAAACTGTTTTTT	CASSFRTANEKLFF
NA	TRBV5-5	TRBJ2-7	NA	TGTGCCAGCAGCTTGGTTGGGAGCGAGCAGTACTTC	CASSLVGSEQYF
NA	TRBV5-1	TRBJ1-4	NA	TGCGCCAGCAGCTTGTTTTCTTCCAGGGGTAATGAAAAACTGTTTTTT	CASSLFSSRGNEKLFF
NA	TRBV19	TRBJ1-6	TRBD1	TGTGCCAGTAGTATCCAACAGGGGGTTAATTCACCCCTCCACTTT	CASSIQQGVNSPLHF
NA	TRBV14	TRBJ1-1	TRBD1	TGTGCCAGCAAACAGGGGTTTCAGGTGATCAACACTGAAGCTTTCTTT	CASKQGFQVINTEAFF
NA	TRBV5-1	TRBJ2-3	NA	TGCGCCAGCAGCTTGGAGTTGGAGGGATCCGATACGCAGTATTTT	CASSLELEGSDTQYF
NA	TRBV7-8	TRBJ1-1	NA	TGTGCCAGCAGCTTAGTTGCCGGGAACACTGAAGCTTTCTTT	CASSLVAGNTEAFF
NA	TRBV27	TRBJ1-3	TRBD1	TGTGCCAGCAGTGGGGACAGGAGAAACACCATATATTTT	CASSGDRRNTIYF
NA	TRBV6-4	TRBJ1-1	NA	TGTGCCAGCAGTGACTCGACAAACACTGAAGCTTTCTTT	CASSDSTNTEAFF
few	TRBV10-3	TRBJ1-1	TRBD1	TGTGCCATTCTCGGGACAGCGAACACTGAAGCTTTCTTT	CAILGTANTEAFF
few	TRBV2	TRBJ2-1	TRBD2	TGTGCCAGCAGTGAAGCAGCTAGCGGGGGGGCCGGGAATGAGCAGTTCTTC	CASSEAASGGAGNEQFF
NA	TRBV27	TRBJ1-6	NA	TGTGCCAGCAGGAAGACAGTTAGCTCCTATAATTCACCCCTCCACTTT	CASRKTVSSYNSPLHF
NA	TRBV2	TRBJ1-5	NA	TGTGCCACCTCGGACACTAATAGCAATCAGCCCCAGCATTTT	CATSDTNSNQPQHF
NA	TRBV28	TRBJ2-1	NA	TGTGCCAGCAGCGACGTACCGGGGGACCTATACAATGAGCAGTTCTTC	CASSDVPGDLYNEQFF
NA	TRBV28	TRBJ1-3	NA	TGTGCCAGCAGTTTAGAGAACTCTGGAAACACCATATATTTT	CASSLENSGNTIYF
NA	TRBV19	TRBJ1-1	NA	TGTGCCACCGCTCAGGGTAACACTGAAGCTTTCTTT	CATAQGNTEAFF